These T cell receptor beta chains were read from a single sample in a study of cytomegalovirus exposure and HLA in healthy donors. Assay used: immunoSEQ multiplex PCR; TCRdb lists only in-frame clones, some missing. This table has around 180,000 clones, over 80% appearing once. The sample consisted of PBMCs. Source of these receptors: a boy aged 2 to 10 in good health and CMV-seronegative. CDR3s include the opening cysteine and the closing phenylalanine or tryptophan. Fields, in order: clone size, D gene, V gene, J gene, CDR3 protein, CDR3 DNA. The D gene is left open where the match is weak. Rows may omit the clone size; those that give it use once, few, many or a size class.

clone size: few; D gene: .; V gene: TRBV21-1; J gene: TRBJ2-3; CDR3 protein: CASPGPTGLAGEESTDTQYF; CDR3 DNA: TGTGCCAGCCCTGGACCTACGGGACTAGCGGGAGAGGAGTCCACAGATACGCAGTATTTT
clone size: .; D gene: .; V gene: TRBV4-3; J gene: TRBJ2-5; CDR3 protein: CASSQADGGQETQYF; CDR3 DNA: TGCGCCAGCAGCCAAGCTGACGGCGGCCAAGAGACCCAGTACTTC
clone size: .; D gene: .; V gene: TRBV6-5; J gene: TRBJ2-1; CDR3 protein: CASSYSSGSEQFF; CDR3 DNA: TGTGCCAGCAGTTACTCGAGCGGGTCTGAGCAGTTCTTC
clone size: .; D gene: .; V gene: TRBV4-3; J gene: TRBJ2-3; CDR3 protein: CASSQDFAADTQYF; CDR3 DNA: TGCGCCAGCAGCCAAGATTTTGCAGCAGATACGCAGTATTTT
clone size: .; D gene: TRBD2; V gene: TRBV10-1; J gene: TRBJ2-1; CDR3 protein: CASSEERETNNEQFF; CDR3 DNA: TGCGCCAGCAGTGAGGAGCGGGAGACAAACAATGAGCAGTTCTTC
clone size: .; D gene: .; V gene: TRBV30; J gene: TRBJ2-3; CDR3 protein: CAWSVAGEPTDTQYF; CDR3 DNA: TGTGCCTGGAGTGTAGCTGGGGAGCCCACAGATACGCAGTATTTT
clone size: .; D gene: .; V gene: TRBV5-5; J gene: TRBJ1-5; CDR3 protein: CASSLSAGVVSQPQHF; CDR3 DNA: TGTGCCAGCAGCTTGTCGGCAGGGGTCGTTAGTCAGCCCCAGCATTTT
clone size: .; D gene: TRBD1; V gene: TRBV20-1; J gene: TRBJ1-2; CDR3 protein: CSARGRYGYTF; CDR3 DNA: TGCAGTGCCAGGGGGAGATACGGCTACACCTTC
clone size: .; D gene: .; V gene: TRBV7-9; J gene: TRBJ1-2; CDR3 protein: CASSLVSSATNYGYTF; CDR3 DNA: TGTGCCAGCAGCTTAGTTTCGTCAGCTACTAACTACGGCTACACCTTC
clone size: .; D gene: TRBD1; V gene: TRBV10-1; J gene: TRBJ2-2; CDR3 protein: CASRDRVDTGELFF; CDR3 DNA: TGCGCCAGCAGAGACAGGGTGGACACCGGGGAGCTGTTTTTT
clone size: .; D gene: TRBD2; V gene: TRBV7-9; J gene: TRBJ2-7; CDR3 protein: CASSLWYGPGGTYEQYF; CDR3 DNA: TGTGCCAGCAGCTTATGGTACGGACCGGGAGGGACCTACGAGCAGTACTTC
clone size: .; D gene: .; V gene: TRBV11-2; J gene: TRBJ1-2; CDR3 protein: CASSFSGTLYGYTF; CDR3 DNA: TGTGCCAGCAGCTTTTCGGGGACTCTCTATGGCTACACCTTC
clone size: .; D gene: .; V gene: TRBV5-1; J gene: TRBJ1-3; CDR3 protein: CASSLGQGGGNTIYF; CDR3 DNA: TGCGCCAGCAGCTTGGGGCAGGGTGGTGGAAACACCATATATTTT
clone size: .; D gene: .; V gene: TRBV9; J gene: TRBJ1-4; CDR3 protein: CASSEGGGPEKLFF; CDR3 DNA: TGTGCCAGCAGCGAAGGGGGTGGCCCGGAAAAACTGTTTTTT
clone size: .; D gene: .; V gene: TRBV10-1; J gene: TRBJ1-1; CDR3 protein: CASSVEAGYTEAFF; CDR3 DNA: TGCGCCAGCAGTGTTGAAGCAGGGTATACTGAAGCTTTCTTT
clone size: .; D gene: TRBD2; V gene: TRBV10-2; J gene: TRBJ2-3; CDR3 protein: CASSGLAGGLRTDTQYF; CDR3 DNA: TGCGCCAGCAGCGGACTAGCGGGGGGCCTACGCACAGATACGCAGTATTTT
clone size: .; D gene: TRBD2; V gene: TRBV6-4; J gene: TRBJ2-3; CDR3 protein: CASSPRRGAGMDTQYF; CDR3 DNA: TGTGCCAGCAGCCCCAGGCGGGGGGCTGGGATGGATACGCAGTATTTT
clone size: .; D gene: .; V gene: TRBV19; J gene: TRBJ2-5; CDR3 protein: CASSTVGARTQYF; CDR3 DNA: TGTGCCAGTAGTACCGTTGGGGCGCGGACCCAGTACTTC
clone size: .; D gene: .; V gene: TRBV29-1; J gene: TRBJ2-1; CDR3 protein: CSVERRAPSYNEQFF; CDR3 DNA: TGCAGCGTTGAACGCAGGGCCCCTTCCTACAATGAGCAGTTCTTC
clone size: once; D gene: .; V gene: TRBV4-1; J gene: TRBJ1-6; CDR3 protein: CASSLIAGFSPLHF; CDR3 DNA: TGCGCCAGCAGCCTTATAGCAGGGTTTTCACCCCTCCACTTT
clone size: .; D gene: TRBD1; V gene: TRBV5-4; J gene: TRBJ1-4; CDR3 protein: CASSLGGQTATNEKLFF; CDR3 DNA: TGTGCCAGCAGCTTGGGGGGACAGACTGCAACTAATGAAAAACTGTTTTTT
clone size: .; D gene: TRBD1; V gene: TRBV11-2; J gene: TRBJ1-2; CDR3 protein: CASSRQSQGIHGYTF; CDR3 DNA: TGTGCCAGCAGCCGACAATCACAGGGGATCCATGGCTACACCTTC
clone size: .; D gene: .; V gene: TRBV25-1; J gene: TRBJ2-3; CDR3 protein: CASSLTSTDTQYF; CDR3 DNA: TGTGCCAGCAGTTTGACTAGCACAGATACGCAGTATTTT
clone size: .; D gene: TRBD2; V gene: TRBV7-8; J gene: TRBJ2-3; CDR3 protein: CASSLPLGASGGEGTDTQYF; CDR3 DNA: TGTGCCAGCAGCCTACCCCTAGGCGCTAGCGGGGGGGAGGGCACAGATACGCAGTATTTT